This TCR beta chain was sequenced for a study of HIV-infected patients and healthy controls. This CDR3 spans 15 amino acids. CDR1 is LNHDA, CDR2 SQIVND, per germline (reference sequence). TCRdb re-derived calls from the 5' RACE reads in MiXCR, one entry per CDR3 protein. The sample consists of fewer than 20,000 distinct CDR3 sequences, roughly 19% of them appearing once. This clonotype was counted once. The germline gene is not matched at one end of the junction; a read error may be the cause. The chain links TRBV19 to TRBJ2-5; 12 bases line up with TRBD1. Sequencing input: CD8+ T cells from blood. The clonotype originates from a human donor in good health. The DNA of the CDR3 is TGTGCCAGCGGGACAGGGGGCAGGAGTCAAGAGACCGAGTACTTC. Translated, it gives CASGTGGRSQETEYF. The whole variable domain, filled in from reference TRBV19 and TRBJ2-5, reads DGGITQSPKYLFRKEGQNVTLSCEQNLNHDAMYWYRQDPGQGLRLIYYSQIVNDFQKGDIAEGYSVSREKKESFPLTVTSAQKNPTAFYLCASGTGGRSQETEYFGPGTRLLVL.